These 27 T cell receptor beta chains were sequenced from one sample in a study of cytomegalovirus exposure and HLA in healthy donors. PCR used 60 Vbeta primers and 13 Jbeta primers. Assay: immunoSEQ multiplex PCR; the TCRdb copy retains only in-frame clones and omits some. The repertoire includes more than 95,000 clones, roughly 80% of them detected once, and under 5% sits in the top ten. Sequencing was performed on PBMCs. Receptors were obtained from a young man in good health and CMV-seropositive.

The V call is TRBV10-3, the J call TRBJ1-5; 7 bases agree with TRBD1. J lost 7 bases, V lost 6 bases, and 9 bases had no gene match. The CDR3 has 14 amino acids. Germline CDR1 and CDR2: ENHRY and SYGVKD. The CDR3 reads CAISDTGVGQPQHF. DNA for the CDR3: TGTGCCATCAGCGATACAGGGGTTGGACAGCCCCAGCATTTT.

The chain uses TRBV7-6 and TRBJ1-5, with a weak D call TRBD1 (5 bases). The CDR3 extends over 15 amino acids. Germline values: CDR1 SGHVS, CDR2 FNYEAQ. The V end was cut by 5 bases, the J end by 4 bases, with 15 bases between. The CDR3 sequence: CASSPRGGVNQPQHF. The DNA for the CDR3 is TGTGCCAGCAGCCCACGTGGGGGGGTTAATCAGCCCCAGCATTTT.

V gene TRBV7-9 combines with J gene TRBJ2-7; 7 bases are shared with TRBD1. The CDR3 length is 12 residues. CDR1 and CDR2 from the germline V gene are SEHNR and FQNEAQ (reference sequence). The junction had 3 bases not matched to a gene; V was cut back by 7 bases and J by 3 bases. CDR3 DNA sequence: TGTGCCAGCACCAACAGGGGCTACGAGCAGTACTTC. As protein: CASTNRGYEQYF.

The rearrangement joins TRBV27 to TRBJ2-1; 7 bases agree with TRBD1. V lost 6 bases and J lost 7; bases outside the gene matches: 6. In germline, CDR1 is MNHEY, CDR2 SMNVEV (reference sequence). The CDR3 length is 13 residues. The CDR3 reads CASSRDSLNEQFF. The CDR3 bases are TGTGCCAGCAGCCGGGACAGTTTAAATGAGCAGTTCTTC.

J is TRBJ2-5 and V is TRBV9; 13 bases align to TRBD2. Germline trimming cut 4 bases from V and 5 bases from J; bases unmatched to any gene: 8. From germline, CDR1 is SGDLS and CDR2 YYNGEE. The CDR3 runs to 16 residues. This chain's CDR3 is CASSSGLAGEGETQYF. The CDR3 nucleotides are TGTGCCAGCAGCTCAGGACTAGCGGGAGAGGGTGAGACCCAGTACTTC.

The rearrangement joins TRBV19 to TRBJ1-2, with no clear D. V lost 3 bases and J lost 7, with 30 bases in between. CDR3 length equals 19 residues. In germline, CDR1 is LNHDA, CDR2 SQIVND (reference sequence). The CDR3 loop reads CASSIVGGDLIIREFGYTF. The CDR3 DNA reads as TGTGCCAGTAGTATCGTAGGCGGAGACCTTATTATAAGGGAGTTTGGCTACACCTTC.

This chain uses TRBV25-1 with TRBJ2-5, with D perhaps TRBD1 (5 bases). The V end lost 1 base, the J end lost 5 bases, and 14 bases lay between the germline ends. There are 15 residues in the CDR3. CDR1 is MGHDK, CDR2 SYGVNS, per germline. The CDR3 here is CASSESLGAAETQYF. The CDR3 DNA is TGTGCCAGCAGTGAATCCTTAGGGGCTGCGGAGACCCAGTACTTC.

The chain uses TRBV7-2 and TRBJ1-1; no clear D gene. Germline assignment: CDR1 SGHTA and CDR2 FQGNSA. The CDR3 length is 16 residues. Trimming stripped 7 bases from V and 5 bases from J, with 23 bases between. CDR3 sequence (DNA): TGTGCCAGCACCCTCACCGAGGGCCTGAGCGGGACTGAAGCTTTCTTT. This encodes CASTLTEGLSGTEAFF. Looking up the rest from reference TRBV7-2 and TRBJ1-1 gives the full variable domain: GAGVSQSPSNKVTEKGKDVELRCDPISGHTALYWYRQSLGQGLEFLIYFQGNSAPDKSGLPSDRFSAERTGGSVSTLTIQRTQQEDSAVYLCASTLTEGLSGTEAFFGQGTRLTVV.

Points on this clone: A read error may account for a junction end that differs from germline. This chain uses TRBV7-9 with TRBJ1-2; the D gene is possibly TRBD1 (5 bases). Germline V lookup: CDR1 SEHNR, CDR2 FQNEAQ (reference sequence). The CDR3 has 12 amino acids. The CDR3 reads CSSSLTGVGYTF. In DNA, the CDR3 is TGTTCCAGCAGCTTAACGGGGGTTGGCTACACCTTC.

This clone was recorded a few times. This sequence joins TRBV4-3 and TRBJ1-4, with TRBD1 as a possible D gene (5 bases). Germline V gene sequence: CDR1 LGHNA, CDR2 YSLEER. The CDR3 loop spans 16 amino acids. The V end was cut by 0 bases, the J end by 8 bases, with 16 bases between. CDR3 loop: CASSQDFGQGWEKLFF. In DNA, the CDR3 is TGCGCCAGCAGCCAAGATTTCGGGCAGGGTTGGGAAAAACTGTTTTTT.

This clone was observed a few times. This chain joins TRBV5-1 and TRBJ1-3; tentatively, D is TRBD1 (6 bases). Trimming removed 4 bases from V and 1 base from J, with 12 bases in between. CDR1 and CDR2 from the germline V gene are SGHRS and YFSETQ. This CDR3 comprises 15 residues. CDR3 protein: CASSNRGASGNTIYF. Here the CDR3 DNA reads TGCGCCAGCAGCAACCGGGGGGCGTCTGGAAACACCATATATTTT.

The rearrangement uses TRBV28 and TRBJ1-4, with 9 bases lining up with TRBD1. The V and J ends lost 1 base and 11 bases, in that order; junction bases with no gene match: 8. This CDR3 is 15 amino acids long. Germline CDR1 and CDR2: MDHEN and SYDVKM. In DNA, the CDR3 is TGTGCCAGCAGTTTATACGGCGGGACAGGGCAGAAACTGTTTTTT. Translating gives CASSLYGGTGQKLFF.

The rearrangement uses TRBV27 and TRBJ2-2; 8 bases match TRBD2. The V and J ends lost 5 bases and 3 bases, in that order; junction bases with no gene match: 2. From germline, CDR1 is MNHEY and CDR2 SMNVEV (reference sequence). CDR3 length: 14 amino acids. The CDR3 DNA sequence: TGTGCCAGCAGTAAGGGACTAGACACCGGGGAGCTGTTTTTT. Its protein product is CASSKGLDTGELFF.

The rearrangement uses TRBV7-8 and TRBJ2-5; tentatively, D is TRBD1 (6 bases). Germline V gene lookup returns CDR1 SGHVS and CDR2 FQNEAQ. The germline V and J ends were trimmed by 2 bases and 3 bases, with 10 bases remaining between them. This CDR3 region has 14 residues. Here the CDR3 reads CASSLMTGEETQYF. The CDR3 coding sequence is TGTGCCAGCAGCTTAATGACAGGAGAAGAGACCCAGTACTTC.

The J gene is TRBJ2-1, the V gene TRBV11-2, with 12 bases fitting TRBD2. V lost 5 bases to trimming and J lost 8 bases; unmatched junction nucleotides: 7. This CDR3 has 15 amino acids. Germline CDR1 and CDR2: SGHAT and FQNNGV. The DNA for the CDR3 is TGTGCCAGCAGCAAGACTAGCGGGAGAATAGATGAGCAGTTCTTC. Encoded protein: CASSKTSGRIDEQFF.

The CDR3 DNA reads as TGTGCCAGCAGCCGCCCGACAGGCCTTACCTACGAGCAGTACTTC. Translating gives CASSRPTGLTYEQYF. This chain joins TRBV5-4 and TRBJ2-7; tentatively, D is TRBD1 (6 bases). The CDR3 consists of 15 residues. Trimming took off 4 bases at V and 2 bases at J, with 16 bases between the two ends. Germline lookup yields CDR1 SGHNT and CDR2 YYREEE (reference sequence).

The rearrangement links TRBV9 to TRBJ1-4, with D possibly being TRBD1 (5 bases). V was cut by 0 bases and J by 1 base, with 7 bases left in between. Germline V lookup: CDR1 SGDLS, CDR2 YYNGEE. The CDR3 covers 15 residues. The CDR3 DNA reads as TGTGCCAGCAGCGTAGGGGGCAGAACTAATGAAAAACTGTTTTTT. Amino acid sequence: CASSVGGRTNEKLFF. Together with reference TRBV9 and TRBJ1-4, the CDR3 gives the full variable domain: DSGVTQTPKHLITATGQRVTLRCSPRSGDLSVYWYQQSLDQGLQFLIQYYNGEERAKGNILERFSAQQFPDLHSELNLSSLELGDSALYFCASSVGGRTNEKLFFGSGTQLSVL.

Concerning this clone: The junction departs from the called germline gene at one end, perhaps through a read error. The chain's CDR3 is CSSSPTQGVYHEQYF. The CDR3 DNA reads as TGTTCCAGCAGCCCCACCCAAGGAGTATATCACGAGCAGTACTTC. The chain combines TRBV7-9 with TRBJ2-7; D gene unclear. This CDR3 has 15 residues. Germline V gene data show CDR1 as SEHNR and CDR2 as FQNEAQ (reference sequence).

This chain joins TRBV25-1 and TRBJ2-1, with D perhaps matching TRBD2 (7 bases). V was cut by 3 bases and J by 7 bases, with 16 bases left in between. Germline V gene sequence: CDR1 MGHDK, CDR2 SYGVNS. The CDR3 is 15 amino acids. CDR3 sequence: CASSDPAGAGNEQFF. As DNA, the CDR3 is TGTGCCAGCAGTGACCCGGCGGGGGCGGGTAATGAGCAGTTCTTC.

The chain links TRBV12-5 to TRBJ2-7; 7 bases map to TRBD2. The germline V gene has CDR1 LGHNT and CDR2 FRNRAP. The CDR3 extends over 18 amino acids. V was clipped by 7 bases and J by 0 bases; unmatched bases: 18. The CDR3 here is CASARGGSGLLRSYEQYF. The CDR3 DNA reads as TGTGCTAGTGCCCGCGGGGGTTCGGGTCTCTTGCGCTCCTACGAGCAGTACTTC.

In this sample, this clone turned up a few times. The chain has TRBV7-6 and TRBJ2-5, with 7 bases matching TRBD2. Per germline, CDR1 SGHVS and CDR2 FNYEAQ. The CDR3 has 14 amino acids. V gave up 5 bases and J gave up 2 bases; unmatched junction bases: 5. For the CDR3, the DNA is TGTGCCAGCAGCAGCGTCGGGGGGCAAGAGACCCAGTACTTC. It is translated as CASSSVGGQETQYF. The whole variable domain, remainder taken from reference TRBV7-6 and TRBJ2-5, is GAGVSQSPRYKVTKRGQDVALRCDPISGHVSLYWYRQALGQGPEFLTYFNYEAQQDKSGLPNDRFSAERPEGSISTLTIQRTEQRDSAMYRCASSSVGGQETQYFGPGTRLLVL.

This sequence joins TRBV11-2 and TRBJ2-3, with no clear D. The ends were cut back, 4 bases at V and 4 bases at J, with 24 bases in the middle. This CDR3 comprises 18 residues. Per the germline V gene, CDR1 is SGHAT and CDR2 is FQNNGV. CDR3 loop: CASSSSPVVVWFADTQYF. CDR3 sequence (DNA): TGTGCCAGCAGCTCGTCCCCAGTTGTGGTATGGTTTGCAGATACGCAGTATTTT. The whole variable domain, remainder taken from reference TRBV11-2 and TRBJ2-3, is EAGVAQSPRYKIIEKRQSVAFWCNPISGHATLYWYQQILGQGPKLLIQFQNNGVVDDSQLPKDRFSAERLKGVDSTLKIQPAKLEDSAVYLCASSSSPVVVWFADTQYFGPGTRLTVL.

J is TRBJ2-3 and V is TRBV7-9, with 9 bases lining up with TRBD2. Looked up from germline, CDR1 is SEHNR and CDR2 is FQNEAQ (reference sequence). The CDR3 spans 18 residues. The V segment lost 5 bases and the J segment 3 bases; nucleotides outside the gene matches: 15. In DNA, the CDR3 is TGTGCCAGCAGCCTAACGCGGGGCGCGGGGGGGCCAACAGATACGCAGTATTTT. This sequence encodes CASSLTRGAGGPTDTQYF.

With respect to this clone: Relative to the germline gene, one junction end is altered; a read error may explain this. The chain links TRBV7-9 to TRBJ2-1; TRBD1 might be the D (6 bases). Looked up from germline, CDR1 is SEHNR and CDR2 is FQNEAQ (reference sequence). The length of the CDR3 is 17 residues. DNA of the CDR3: TGTTCCAGCAGCCCTCGAGACTCCCAGGGGCGCTACAATGAGCAGTTCTTC. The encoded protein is CSSSPRDSQGRYNEQFF.

The CDR3 loop is CASRATGAFGEQYF. In DNA, the CDR3 is TGTGCCAGTAGGGCGACAGGGGCTTTCGGCGAGCAGTACTTC. This chain connects TRBV19 to TRBJ2-7, with 8 bases aligning to TRBD1. Germline V lookup: CDR1 LNHDA, CDR2 SQIVND (reference sequence). V dropped 6 bases and J dropped 6; count of bases not matched to a gene: 10. The CDR3 extends over 14 amino acids.

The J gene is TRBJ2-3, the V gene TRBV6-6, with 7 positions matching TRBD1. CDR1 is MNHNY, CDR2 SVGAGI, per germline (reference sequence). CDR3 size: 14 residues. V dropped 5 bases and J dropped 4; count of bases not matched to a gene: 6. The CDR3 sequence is CASSADRAADTQYF. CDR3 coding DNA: TGTGCCAGCAGTGCCGACAGGGCGGCAGATACGCAGTATTTT.

The CDR3 DNA reads as TGTGCCATCAGTGGTCGGGGGGGAGTGGTTCCCGGCAATGAGCAGTTCTTC. The encoded protein is CAISGRGGVVPGNEQFF. The chain combines TRBV10-3 with TRBJ2-1; 8 bases agree with TRBD2. Losses at the gene ends were 4 bases for V and 6 bases for J; bases not matched to a gene: 14. Germline CDR1 reads ENHRY; CDR2 reads SYGVKD. The CDR3 is 17 residues long.